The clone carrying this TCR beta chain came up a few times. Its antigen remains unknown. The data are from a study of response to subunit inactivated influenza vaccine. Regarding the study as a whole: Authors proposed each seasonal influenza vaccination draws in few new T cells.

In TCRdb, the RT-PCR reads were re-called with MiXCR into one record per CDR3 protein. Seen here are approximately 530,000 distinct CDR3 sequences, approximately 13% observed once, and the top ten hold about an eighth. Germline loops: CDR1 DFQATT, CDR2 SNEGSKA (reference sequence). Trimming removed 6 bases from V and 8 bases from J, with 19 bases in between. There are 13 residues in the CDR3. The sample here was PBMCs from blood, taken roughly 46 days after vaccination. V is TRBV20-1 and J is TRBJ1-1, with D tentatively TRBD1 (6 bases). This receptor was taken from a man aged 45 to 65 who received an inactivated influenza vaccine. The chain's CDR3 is CSAQDRTPVEAFF. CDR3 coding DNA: TGCAGTGCCCAAGACAGGACACCCGTAGAAGCTTTCTTT.